A selection of T cell receptor beta chains follows, all from one sample in a study of blood T cell repertoires in COVID-19. Method: immunoSEQ multiplex PCR; TCRdb's copy keeps in-frame clones and lacks some. The sample comprises more than 200,000 clones, roughly 80% of which are singletons, and more than 9% rests with the top ten. Material: peripheral blood. The origin of the receptors is a woman of 80 years or more with acute or convalescent COVID-19. The CDR3 runs from the conserved cysteine through the conserved F or W. Fields, in order: clone size, D gene, V gene, J gene, CDR3 DNA, CDR3 protein. A D gene is named only where the DNA matches it firmly. Not every row has a clone size; where given, it reads once, few, many or a size class.

-	TRBD2	TRBV24-1	TRBJ2-5	TGTGCCACCAGTCAGGGGCTGGGACTAGCGGGAGAGACCCAGTACTTC	CATSQGLGLAGETQYF
-	TRBD1	TRBV27	TRBJ1-4	TGTGCCAGCAGTTTTGACAGGGGCCCTATCAAGAGAACTAATGAAAAACTGTTTTTT	CASSFDRGPIKRTNEKLFF
-	TRBD1	TRBV7-2	TRBJ2-5	TGTGCCAGCAGCTCCCTGGGGGACAGCCAAGAGACCCAGTACTTC	CASSSLGDSQETQYF
-	-	TRBV19	TRBJ2-7	TGTGCCAGTAGTATCGCCGGGAGAAGCTCCTACGAGCAGTACTTC	CASSIAGRSSYEQYF
-	-	TRBV3-1/TRBV3-2	TRBJ1-2	TGTGCCAGCAGCCAAGGATTGGGGCGCTACACCTTC	CASSQGLGRYTF
many	-	TRBV28	TRBJ1-5	TGTGCCAGCCGCGCTCACAGCAATCAGCCCCAGCATTTT	CASRAHSNQPQHF
-	TRBD1	TRBV11-2	TRBJ1-6	TGTGCCAGCAGCGCTAATCCGGGACAGGGGGACTCACCCCTCCACTTT	CASSANPGQGDSPLHF
few	TRBD1	TRBV3-1/TRBV3-2	TRBJ1-5	TGTGCCAGCAGCCAAGAACAGCAGGGGGCGGTTCAGCCCCAGCATTTT	CASSQEQQGAVQPQHF
-	-	TRBV30	TRBJ2-5	TGTGCCTGGAGTGTACTAGTCAGTCAAGAGACCCAGTACTTC	CAWSVLVSQETQYF
-	-	TRBV7-7	TRBJ2-5	TGTGCTAGCAGCGTCGGGACTCAAGAGACCCAGTACTTC	CASSVGTQETQYF
once	TRBD2	TRBV5-1	TRBJ2-7	TGCGCCAGCAGCTTGTTGGGGGAGGGTGGTTACGAGCAGTACTTC	CASSLLGEGGYEQYF
-	TRBD1	TRBV30	TRBJ1-4	TGTGCCTGGAGTACCCGACAGGGACCTAATGAAAAACTGTTTTTT	CAWSTRQGPNEKLFF
-	-	TRBV19	TRBJ2-2	TGTGCCAGTAGTCCCATGGGGGGGCACGACACCGGGGAGCTGTTTTTT	CASSPMGGHDTGELFF
-	-	TRBV29-1	TRBJ2-3	TGCAGCTGGGGACTTTCTAGCACAGATACGCAGTATTTT	CSWGLSSTDTQYF
-	TRBD1	TRBV30	TRBJ1-1	TGTGCCTCGGACAGGGAGGGCGCTGAAGCTTTCTTT	CASDREGAEAFF
-	TRBD1	TRBV19	TRBJ2-7	TGTGCCAGCAGAAAATTACAGGGGAGCCACGAGCAGTACTTC	CASRKLQGSHEQYF
-	TRBD1	TRBV24-1	TRBJ2-7	TGTGCCACCAGTGCGAGAGGGACAGCCTACGAGCAGTACTTC	CATSARGTAYEQYF
-	-	TRBV6-1	TRBJ2-1	TGTGCCAGCAGTGAACAGGGGAGTAGCGGGTATAATGAGCAGTTCTTC	CASSEQGSSGYNEQFF
-	-	TRBV6-5	TRBJ2-3	TGTGCCAGCAGGGGGACTTCCACAGATACGCAGTATTTT	CASRGTSTDTQYF
-	-	TRBV19	TRBJ1-2	TGTGCCAGTACCTTACACAGTGGGGGGGCGTTAAACTATGGCTACACCTTC	CASTLHSGGALNYGYTF
-	-	TRBV15	TRBJ1-1	TGTGCCACCAGCAGAGATCAGTTTACTGAAGCTTTCTTT	CATSRDQFTEAFF
-	-	TRBV30	TRBJ1-3	TGTGCCTGGAGTGTAGAGAGCGGTGCGGCCATATATTTT	CAWSVESGAAIYF
once	-	TRBV9	TRBJ2-1	TGTGCCAGCAGCGGAGCGGCGAGGGTGAGCAATGAGCAGTTCTTC	CASSGAARVSNEQFF
once	TRBD1	TRBV30	TRBJ1-2	TGTGCCTGGAGTGTAATATCACAGGGGATTGGCTACACCTTC	CAWSVISQGIGYTF
-	TRBD2	TRBV19	TRBJ2-1	TGTGCCAGTAGTATGCAGACTAGCGGGAGAGATGAGCAGTTCTTC	CASSMQTSGRDEQFF
few	TRBD2	TRBV6-2/TRBV6-3	TRBJ2-3	TGTGCCAGCAGCCCCCCGGGACTAGCGGGAAAAGATACGCAGTATTTT	CASSPPGLAGKDTQYF
-	-	TRBV2	TRBJ1-3	TGTGCCAGCAGACTCGGGAGCTCTGGAAACACCATATATTTT	CASRLGSSGNTIYF
-	-	TRBV7-9	TRBJ1-1	TGTGCCAGCAGCTTCCGGACAGATCGCTCCGAAGCTTTCTTT	CASSFRTDRSEAFF
-	-	TRBV16	TRBJ2-7	TGTGCCAGCAGCCAAAGGAGGTGGGACGAGCAGTACTTC	CASSQRRWDEQYF
-	TRBD1	TRBV19	TRBJ2-5	TGTGCCAGTAGGGACAGGGGGCAAGAGACCCAGTACTTC	CASRDRGQETQYF
-	TRBD2	TRBV27	TRBJ2-5	TGTGCCAGCAGTTTCTCCTACCTAGCGGGAGTGTGGGAGACCCAGTACTTC	CASSFSYLAGVWETQYF
once	-	TRBV6-5	TRBJ1-5	TGTGCCAGCAGTTCCTCTTACAGTTCCAATCAGCCCCAGCATTTT	CASSSSYSSNQPQHF
-	-	TRBV24-1	TRBJ1-5	TGTGCCACCAGTGCCGTGCGAACTCTTCTTAGCAATCAGCCCCAGCATTTT	CATSAVRTLLSNQPQHF
few	TRBD2	TRBV25-1	TRBJ2-2	TGTGCCAGCAGTGAAGACCCGGGACTAGCTTCTACCGGGGAGCTGTTTTTT	CASSEDPGLASTGELFF
-	-	TRBV11-2	TRBJ2-1	TGTGCCAGCAGCTTAGGAGGTGATGAGCAGTTCTTC	CASSLGGDEQFF
-	-	TRBV3-1/TRBV3-2	TRBJ2-7	TGTGCCAGCAGCAGCGTCGGAGAATACGAGCAGTACTTC	CASSSVGEYEQYF
-	TRBD1	TRBV5-6	TRBJ2-3	TGTGCCAGCAGCCCCCTCGGACAGGCCACAGATACGCAGTATTTT	CASSPLGQATDTQYF
-	TRBD1	TRBV2	TRBJ2-7	TGTGCCAGCAGGGGACAGTCGCTTTACGAGCAGTACTTC	CASRGQSLYEQYF
-	-	TRBV20-1	TRBJ1-1	TGCAGTGCTTTCGGGGTTCCTGAAGCTTTCTTT	CSAFGVPEAFF
many	-	TRBV4-1	TRBJ2-7	TGCGCCAGCAGCCAAGTTACCGGGTCTGAGCAGTACTTC	CASSQVTGSEQYF
-	-	TRBV5-6	TRBJ1-5	TGTGCCAGCCCCCGGACACCTCAAAATCAGCCCCAGCATTTT	CASPRTPQNQPQHF